This T cell receptor (beta chain) is from a study of T cells in tumors after PD-1 blockade. In the study overall: No patient had prior checkpoint blockade, systemic immunosuppression, or radiotherapy within 4 weeks. Daily vismodegib 150 mg continued in a subset of anti-PD-1-treated patients.

Sequencing used immunoSEQ multiplex PCR; TCRdb keeps in-frame clones, though not all of them. The sample has 30,000 to 35,000 clones, approximately 73% seen once. The study's findings and limits: About 41% of tumor TCR clonotypes were also found in blood.

Per the germline V gene, CDR1 is SNHLY and CDR2 is FYNNEI. The junction had 2 bases not matched to a gene; V was cut back by 4 bases and J by 2 bases. This CDR3 comprises 14 residues. On this clone: Its antigen is undetermined.

The rearrangement links TRBV2 to TRBJ1-5; 7 bases line up with TRBD1. This sequence originates from a human donor with basal cell carcinoma. This material consisted of PBMCs, taken after anti-PD-1 treatment. The CDR3 here is CASSGQGGNQPQHF. The CDR3 DNA is TGTGCCAGCAGTGGACAGGGAGGCAATCAGCCCCAGCATTTT.